A single sample is the source of the 24 T cell receptor beta chains below, sequenced in a study of T cell repertoires in cytomegalovirus infection. TCRdb called the reads again in MiXCR, with one record for every CDR3 protein. The table shows 490,000 or so distinct CDR3 sequences, with approximately 11% occurring only once. The sequencing sample was made of PBMCs. These receptors were obtained from a human donor in good health (CMV status not recorded). Some clones in this sample may be carry-over from other donors' samples.

This clonotype was counted many times. J is TRBJ2-1 and V is TRBV6-1; 7 positions agree with TRBD2. Germline CDR1 is MNHNS and CDR2 is SASEGT. The ends lost 6 bases at V and 7 bases at J; junction bases unmatched: 9. The CDR3 loop spans 14 amino acids. The CDR3 protein is CASSSPRGGNEQFF. The CDR3 DNA reads as TGTGCCAGCAGCTCCCCGAGGGGAGGGAATGAGCAGTTCTTC.

This clonotype was counted many times. The chain is built from TRBV10-3 and TRBJ1-3; D is ambiguous. The CDR3 has 18 amino acids. The germline CDR1 and CDR2 sequences are ENHRY and SYGVKD. The V end was cut by 2 bases, the J end by 0 bases, with 17 bases between. CDR3 nucleotides: TGTGCCATCAGTGAGCCGAAGGGAGGCCCCATCTCTGGAAACACCATATATTTT. Encoded protein: CAISEPKGGPISGNTIYF.

In this sample, this clonotype turned up a few times. This chain uses TRBV20-1 with TRBJ1-3; D gene unclear. The CDR3 has 14 amino acids. With 3 bases removed from V and 1 base from J, the gap between germline ends came to 10 bases. CDR1 and CDR2 (germline): DFQATT, SNEGSKA (reference sequence). CDR3 sequence: CSARFGSSGNTIYF. DNA for the CDR3: TGCAGTGCTAGGTTCGGTAGTTCTGGAAACACCATATATTTT.

V gene TRBV28 combines with J gene TRBJ2-7; perhaps TRBD2 as D (5 bases). Looked up from germline, CDR1 is MDHEN and CDR2 is SYDVKM. The V and J ends lost 1 base and 0 bases respectively, with 10 bases between them. The CDR3 sequence is 15 residues long. The CDR3 DNA follows: TGTGCCAGCAGTTTATATCGGGGTAGCTCCTACGAGCAGTACTTC. The encoded protein is CASSLYRGSSYEQYF. Using reference TRBV28 and TRBJ2-7 for the parts outside the CDR3, the full variable domain is DVKVTQSSRYLVKRTGEKVFLECVQDMDHENMFWYRQDPGLGLRLIYFSYDVKMKEKGDIPEGYSVSREKKERFSLILESASTNQTSMYLCASSLYRGSSYEQYFGPGTRLTVT.

There are a few counts of this clonotype. The chain carries TRBV20-1 and TRBJ2-5; D call uncertain. Germline CDR1 DFQATT, CDR2 SNEGSKA (reference sequence). The ends were cut back, 7 bases at V and 2 bases at J, with 11 bases in the middle. The CDR3 sequence is 12 residues long. CDR3 protein: CSVKRRQETQYF. The CDR3 region has the DNA TGCAGTGTCAAACGTCGACAAGAGACCCAGTACTTC.

This rearrangement joins TRBV7-3 to TRBJ1-1; a possible D gene is TRBD1 (5 bases). Germline CDR1 reads SGHTA; CDR2 reads FQGTGA. Trimming removed 1 base at V and 4 bases at J, with 13 bases between. CDR3 length: 15 amino acids. CDR3 nucleotides: TGTGCCAGCAGCTTAATTCCGGGGAGGGGCACTGAAGCTTTCTTT. Translated, it gives CASSLIPGRGTEAFF.

There are a few counts of this clonotype. The CDR3: CASSYSQGVQPQHF. For the CDR3, the DNA is TGTGCCAGCAGTTACTCTCAGGGGGTGCAGCCCCAGCATTTT. The chain is built from TRBV6-2 or TRBV6-3 and TRBJ1-5; 7 nucleotides line up with TRBD1. The CDR3 loop spans 14 amino acids. Germline V CDR1 and CDR2: MNHEY, SVGEGT. The V segment lost 0 bases and the J segment 7 bases; nucleotides outside the gene matches: 3.

This clonotype was picked up many times. This chain joins TRBV4-1 and TRBJ1-4; D remains unclear. Looked up from germline, CDR1 is MGHRA and CDR2 is YSYEKL. Trimming left V 0 bases short and J 2 bases short, with 10 bases between. This CDR3 has 16 residues. For the CDR3, the DNA is TGCGCCAGCAGCCAAGACAGAGGAGGCACTAATGAAAAACTGTTTTTT. Amino acid sequence: CASSQDRGGTNEKLFF.

The rearrangement links TRBV10-3 to TRBJ2-7, with 11 nucleotides matching TRBD2. The CDR3 extends over 14 amino acids. V was pared by 5 bases and J by 5 bases, with 5 bases of the junction left unmatched. Germline V lookup: CDR1 ENHRY, CDR2 SYGVKD. The CDR3 here is CAISLAGGPDEQYF. For the CDR3, the DNA is TGTGCCATCAGTTTAGCGGGAGGGCCCGACGAGCAGTACTTC.

This clonotype has only a few counts. This chain links TRBV3-1 with TRBJ2-7; D is possibly TRBD2 (6 bases). Germline loops: CDR1 LGHDT, CDR2 YNNKEL (reference sequence). V gave up 5 bases and J gave up 5 bases, with 16 bases separating them. This CDR3 is 14 amino acids long. The CDR3 region is CASSGGDPGNEQYF. CDR3 DNA: TGTGCCAGCAGCGGCGGGGACCCCGGGAACGAGCAGTACTTC.

Many counts were recorded for this clonotype. The CDR3 coding sequence is TGTGCCAGCAGCCCTGTGCCGAGTCGGTACAATGAGCAGTTCTTC. Amino acids: CASSPVPSRYNEQFF. This chain uses TRBV28 with TRBJ2-1; D is ambiguous. CDR1 and CDR2 (germline): MDHEN, SYDVKM. This CDR3 contains 15 residues. Trimming stripped 6 bases from V and 4 bases from J, with 16 bases between.

The chain has TRBV10-3 and TRBJ2-5; TRBD2 aligns across 7 bases. The CDR3 extends over 14 amino acids. V was pared by 0 bases and J by 5 bases, with 3 bases of the junction left unmatched. Germline-derived CDR1 and CDR2 are ENHRY and SYGVKD. CDR3 loop: CAISESRRGETQYF. Written as DNA, the CDR3 is TGTGCCATCAGTGAGTCCAGGCGGGGGGAGACCCAGTACTTC.

This clonotype has only a few counts. The chain links TRBV29-1 to TRBJ2-2; D ambiguous. The CDR3 loop spans 12 amino acids. V lost 4 bases to trimming and J lost 2 bases, with 5 bases between them. From germline, CDR1 is SQVTM and CDR2 ANQGSEA. CDR3 nucleotides: TGCAGCGTTGTCGGAAACACCGGGGAGCTGTTTTTT. It yields the protein CSVVGNTGELFF.

This clonotype was recorded at least ten times. This chain joins TRBV10-3 and TRBJ1-2, with D perhaps TRBD1 (6 bases). This CDR3 has 15 residues. CDR1 and CDR2 (germline): ENHRY, SYGVKD. V was shortened by 1 base and J by 7 bases, with 16 bases between the two germline ends. In nucleotides, the CDR3 is TGTGCCATCAGTGAGTTAACAGGGCCCCTCGGTGGCTACACCTTC. Its translation: CAISELTGPLGGYTF.

This clonotype was observed a handful of times. The CDR3 nucleotides are TGTGCCAGCAGTTTTAGCGGGAGGGCCGAGCAGTACTTC. It is translated as CASSFSGRAEQYF. V gene TRBV12-3 or TRBV12-4 combines with J gene TRBJ2-7; the match to TRBD2 covers 11 bases. With 3 bases clipped from V and 6 bases from J, the junction kept 1 base outside the gene matches. There are 13 residues in the CDR3.

The table lists this clonotype with many counts. V and J are TRBV7-2 and TRBJ2-5; D call uncertain. Between the trimmed V and J ends, which lost 2 bases and 4 bases, there was a span of 14 bases. The germline gives CDR1 SGHTA, CDR2 FQGNSA. The CDR3 has 15 amino acids. The CDR3 is CASSLSRLGRETQYF. The CDR3 DNA reads as TGTGCCAGCAGCTTATCCAGGCTGGGCCGAGAGACCCAGTACTTC.

As regards this clonotype: A much larger clone lies one base from this, so it may be a read error. This chain connects TRBV5-6 to TRBJ2-5, with D maybe TRBD1 (7 bases). Germline V CDR1 and CDR2: SGHDT, YYEEEE. This CDR3 comprises 14 residues. The V end lost 0 bases, the J end lost 4 bases, and 10 bases lay between the germline ends. In nucleotides, the CDR3 is TGTGCCAGCAGCTTGGACAGGGGAGGAGAGACCCAGTACTTC. Its protein is CASSLDRGGETQYF.

This clonotype appeared many times. V and J are TRBV12-3 or TRBV12-4 and TRBJ2-6; unclear D gene. This CDR3 comprises 14 residues. V shed 6 bases and J shed 0 bases, with 6 bases lying between them. The CDR3 nucleotides are TGTGCCAGCAGACAAAGCTCTGGGGCCAACGTCCTGACTTTC. This codes for CASRQSSGANVLTF.

This clonotype was found many times. This sequence joins TRBV12-3 or TRBV12-4 and TRBJ1-1; no definite D call. The CDR3 runs to 15 residues. The V gene lost 6 bases and the J gene lost 2 bases, with 16 bases spanning the gap. The CDR3 sequence: CASSPGVSGNTEAFF. The CDR3 DNA follows: TGTGCCAGCAGCCCAGGTGTCAGTGGAAACACTGAAGCTTTCTTT.

The table lists this clonotype with many counts. The J gene is TRBJ1-2, the V gene TRBV6-1; 7 bases line up with TRBD1. V lost 10 bases, J lost 7 bases, and 9 bases stayed unmatched. This CDR3 region has 12 residues. The germline V gene has CDR1 MNHNS and CDR2 SASEGT. The CDR3 nucleotides read TGTGCCATCGGGCAGGGGGACCCTGGCTACACCTTC. Translating it yields CAIGQGDPGYTF.

This clonotype has a count of ten or more. This chain uses TRBV6-2 or TRBV6-3 with TRBJ2-5, with D tentatively TRBD1 (5 bases). The V end lost 6 bases, the J end lost 1 base, and 18 bases lay between the germline ends. CDR3 length: 16 amino acids. The germline V gene encodes CDR1 MNHEY and CDR2 SVGEGT. The CDR3 nucleotides are TGTGCCAGCAGGCCGGCCCTACAGGAGCCCCAAGAGACCCAGTACTTC. This codes for CASRPALQEPQETQYF.

This clonotype was picked up a small number of times. The V gene is TRBV6-1, the J gene TRBJ2-1; 8 nucleotides agree with TRBD1. Germline-derived CDR1 and CDR2 are MNHNS and SASEGT. Trimming took 4 bases from V and 7 from J; bases not matched to a gene: 9. This CDR3 is 15 amino acids long. The CDR3 loop is CASSAGTGALNEQFF. In nucleotides, the CDR3 is TGTGCCAGCAGTGCAGGGACAGGAGCGCTAAATGAGCAGTTCTTC.

This clonotype was observed at least ten times. This sequence joins TRBV6-2 or TRBV6-3 and TRBJ1-4; D may be TRBD1 (5 bases). Germline V gene lookup returns CDR1 MNHEY and CDR2 SVGEGT. V lost 8 bases and J lost 6, with 16 bases in between. The CDR3 is made up of 14 amino acids. CDR3 sequence reads: CASGSGGVYEKLFF. CDR3 nucleotides: TGTGCCAGCGGGAGTGGGGGAGTGTATGAAAAACTGTTTTTT.

Of note for this clonotype: One junction end disagrees with the germline gene, perhaps due to a read error. The CDR3 sequence: CASSPTSSPLTQDF. The CDR3 nucleotides are TGTGCCAGCAGTCCCACTTCATCTCCCTTGACCCAGGATTTT. The chain couples TRBV28 to TRBJ1-5; D gene unclear. The CDR3 is 14 amino acids. The V gene's germline CDR1 is MDHEN and CDR2 SYDVKM.